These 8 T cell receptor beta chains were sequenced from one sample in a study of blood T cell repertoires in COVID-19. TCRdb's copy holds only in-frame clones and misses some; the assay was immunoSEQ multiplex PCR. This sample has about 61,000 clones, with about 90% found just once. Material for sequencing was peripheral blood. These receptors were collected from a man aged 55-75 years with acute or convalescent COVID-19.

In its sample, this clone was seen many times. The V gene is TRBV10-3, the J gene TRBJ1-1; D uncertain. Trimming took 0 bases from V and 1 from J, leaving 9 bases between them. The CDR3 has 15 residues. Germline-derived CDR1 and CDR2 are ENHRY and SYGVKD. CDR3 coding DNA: TGTGCCATCAGTGAGTCAAACAGCCCGAACACTGAAGCTTTCTTT. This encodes CAISESNSPNTEAFF.

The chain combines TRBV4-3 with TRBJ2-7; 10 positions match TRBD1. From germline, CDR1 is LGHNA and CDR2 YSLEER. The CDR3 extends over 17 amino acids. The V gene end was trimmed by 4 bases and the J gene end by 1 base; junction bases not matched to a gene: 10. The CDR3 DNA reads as TGCGCCAGCAGCCGGCAAGGCGGGACAGGGGTATCCTACGAGCAGTACTTC. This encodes CASSRQGGTGVSYEQYF.

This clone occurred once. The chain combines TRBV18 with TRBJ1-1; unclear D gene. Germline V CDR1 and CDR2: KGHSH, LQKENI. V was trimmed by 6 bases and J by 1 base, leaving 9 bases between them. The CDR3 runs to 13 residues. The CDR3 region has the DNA TGTGCCAGCTCCTCGGCGGGGAACACTGAAGCTTTCTTT. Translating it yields CASSSAGNTEAFF.

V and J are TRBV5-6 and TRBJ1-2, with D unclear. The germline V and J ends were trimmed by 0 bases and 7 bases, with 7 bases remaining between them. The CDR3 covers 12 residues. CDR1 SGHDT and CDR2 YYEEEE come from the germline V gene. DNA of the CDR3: TGTGCCAGCAGCTTGGACTGGAGTGGCTACACCTTC. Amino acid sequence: CASSLDWSGYTF.

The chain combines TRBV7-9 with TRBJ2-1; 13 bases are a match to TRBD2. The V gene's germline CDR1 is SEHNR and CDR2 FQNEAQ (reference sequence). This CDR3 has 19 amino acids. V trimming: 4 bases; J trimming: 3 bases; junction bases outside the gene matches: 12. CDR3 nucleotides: TGTGCCAGCAGCTCCCGACTAGCGGGGGGTCCCCACTACTACAATGAGCAGTTCTTC. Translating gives CASSSRLAGGPHYYNEQFF.

The CDR3 DNA sequence: TGTGCCAGCTCACCACAGACAGCCCCGAACACCGGGGAGCTGTTTTTT. Amino acid sequence: CASSPQTAPNTGELFF. The chain combines TRBV18 with TRBJ2-2; possible D gene TRBD1, 5 bases. CDR3 length: 16 residues. Trimming took 1 base from V and 0 from J, leaving 9 bases between them. In germline, CDR1 is KGHSH, CDR2 LQKENI.

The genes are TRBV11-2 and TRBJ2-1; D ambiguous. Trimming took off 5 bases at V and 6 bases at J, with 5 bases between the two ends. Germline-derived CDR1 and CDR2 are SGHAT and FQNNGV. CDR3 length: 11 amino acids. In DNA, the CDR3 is TGTGCCAGCAGCGCACTCAATGAGCAGTTCTTC. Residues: CASSALNEQFF.

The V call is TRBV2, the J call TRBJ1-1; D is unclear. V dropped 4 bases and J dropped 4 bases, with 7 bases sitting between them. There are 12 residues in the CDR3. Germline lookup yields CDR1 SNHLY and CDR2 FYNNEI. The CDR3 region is CASSGDFTEAFF. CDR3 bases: TGTGCCAGCAGTGGAGATTTCACTGAAGCTTTCTTT.